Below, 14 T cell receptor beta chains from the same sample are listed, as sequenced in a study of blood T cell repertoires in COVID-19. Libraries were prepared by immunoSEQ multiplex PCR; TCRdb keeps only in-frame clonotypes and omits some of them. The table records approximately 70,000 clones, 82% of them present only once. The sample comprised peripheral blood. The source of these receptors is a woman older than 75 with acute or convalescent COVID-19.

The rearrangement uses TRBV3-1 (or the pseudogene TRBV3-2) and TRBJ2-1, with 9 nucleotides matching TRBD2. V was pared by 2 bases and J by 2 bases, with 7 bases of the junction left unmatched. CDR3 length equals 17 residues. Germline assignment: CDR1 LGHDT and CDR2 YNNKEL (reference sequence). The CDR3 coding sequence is TGTGCCAGCAGCCAAATCGGACTAGCGAATACCTACAATGAGCAGTTCTTC. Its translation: CASSQIGLANTYNEQFF.

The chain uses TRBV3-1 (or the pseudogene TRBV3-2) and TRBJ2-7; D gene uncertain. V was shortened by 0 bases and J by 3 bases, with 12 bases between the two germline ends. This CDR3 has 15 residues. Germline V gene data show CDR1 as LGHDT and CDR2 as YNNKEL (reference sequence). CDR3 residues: CASSQDNSRNYEQYF. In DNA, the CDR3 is TGTGCCAGCAGCCAAGATAACAGCCGAAACTACGAGCAGTACTTC.

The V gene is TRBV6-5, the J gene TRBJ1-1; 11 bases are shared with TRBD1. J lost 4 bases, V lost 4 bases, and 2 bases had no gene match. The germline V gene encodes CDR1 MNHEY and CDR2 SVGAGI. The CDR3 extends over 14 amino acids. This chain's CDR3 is CASSWDRGSTEAFF. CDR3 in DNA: TGTGCCAGCAGTTGGGACAGGGGGAGCACTGAAGCTTTCTTT.

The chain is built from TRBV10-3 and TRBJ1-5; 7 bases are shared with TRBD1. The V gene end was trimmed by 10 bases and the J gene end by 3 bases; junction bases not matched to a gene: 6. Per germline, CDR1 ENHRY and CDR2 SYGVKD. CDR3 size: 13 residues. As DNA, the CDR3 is TGTGCCAGTAAGACAGGGCTCAATCAGCCCCAGCATTTT. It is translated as CASKTGLNQPQHF.

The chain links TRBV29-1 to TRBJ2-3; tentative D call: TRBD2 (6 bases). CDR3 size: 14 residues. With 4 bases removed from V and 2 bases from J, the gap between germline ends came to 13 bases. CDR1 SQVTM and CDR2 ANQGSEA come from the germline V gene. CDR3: CSVGGDGFTDTQYF. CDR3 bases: TGCAGCGTTGGGGGGGACGGCTTCACAGATACGCAGTATTTT.

This CDR3 is CASSLGQRGYGYTF. As DNA, the CDR3 is TGTGCCAGCAGCTTGGGGCAGAGGGGGTATGGCTACACCTTC. The rearrangement links TRBV5-4 to TRBJ1-2; D perhaps matches TRBD1 (6 bases). The CDR3 is 14 residues long. Germline V gene sequence: CDR1 SGHNT, CDR2 YYREEE (reference sequence). V was cut by 0 bases and J by 5 bases, with 11 bases left in between.

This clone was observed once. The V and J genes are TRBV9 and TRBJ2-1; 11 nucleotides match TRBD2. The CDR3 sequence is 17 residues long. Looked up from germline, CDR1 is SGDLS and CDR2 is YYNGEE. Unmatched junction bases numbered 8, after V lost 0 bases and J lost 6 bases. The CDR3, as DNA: TGTGCCAGCAGCGTAGGACCTTTAGCGGGGGGGATCAATGAGCAGTTCTTC. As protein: CASSVGPLAGGINEQFF.

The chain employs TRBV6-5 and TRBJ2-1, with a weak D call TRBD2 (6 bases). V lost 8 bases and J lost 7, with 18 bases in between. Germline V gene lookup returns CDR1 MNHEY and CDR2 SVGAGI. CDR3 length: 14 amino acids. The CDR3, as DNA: TGTGCCAGCTCAGCGGGCGGGAACTTAAATGAGCAGTTCTTC. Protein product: CASSAGGNLNEQFF.

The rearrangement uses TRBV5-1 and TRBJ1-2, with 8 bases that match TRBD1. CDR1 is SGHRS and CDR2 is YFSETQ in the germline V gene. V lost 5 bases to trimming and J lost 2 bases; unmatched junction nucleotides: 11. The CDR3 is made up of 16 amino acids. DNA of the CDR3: TGCGCCAGCAGTCCGGGACAGGAGCCGATAAACTATGGCTACACCTTC. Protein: CASSPGQEPINYGYTF.

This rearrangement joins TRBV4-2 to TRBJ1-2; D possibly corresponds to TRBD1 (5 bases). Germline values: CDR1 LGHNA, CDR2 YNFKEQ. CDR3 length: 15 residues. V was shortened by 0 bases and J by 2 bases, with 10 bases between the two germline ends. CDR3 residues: CASSQDLGGNYGYTF. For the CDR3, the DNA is TGTGCCAGCAGCCAAGATCTTGGGGGGAACTATGGCTACACCTTC.

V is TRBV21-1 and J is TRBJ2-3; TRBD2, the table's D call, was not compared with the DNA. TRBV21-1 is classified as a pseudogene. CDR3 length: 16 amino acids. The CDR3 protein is CASSKVCGRGTDTQYF. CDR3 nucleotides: TGTGCCAGCAGCAAAGTGTGCGGGAGAGGAACAGATACGCAGTATTTT.

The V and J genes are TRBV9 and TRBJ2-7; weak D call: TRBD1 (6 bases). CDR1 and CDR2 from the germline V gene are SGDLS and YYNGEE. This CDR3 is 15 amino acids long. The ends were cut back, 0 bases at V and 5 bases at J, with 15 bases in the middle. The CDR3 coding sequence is TGTGCCAGCAGCGTAGGCCCTCCGACAGGCCACGAGCAGTACTTC. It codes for CASSVGPPTGHEQYF.

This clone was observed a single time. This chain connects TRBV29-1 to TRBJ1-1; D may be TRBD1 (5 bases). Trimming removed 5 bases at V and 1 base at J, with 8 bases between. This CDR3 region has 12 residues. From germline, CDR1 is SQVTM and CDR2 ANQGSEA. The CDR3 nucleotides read TGCAGCGTTAACGACAGGAACACTGAAGCTTTCTTT. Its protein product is CSVNDRNTEAFF.

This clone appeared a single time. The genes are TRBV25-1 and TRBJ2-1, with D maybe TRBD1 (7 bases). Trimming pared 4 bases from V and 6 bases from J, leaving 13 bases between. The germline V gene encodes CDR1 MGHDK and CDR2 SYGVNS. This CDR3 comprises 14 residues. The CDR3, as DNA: TGTGCCAGCAGTGCGCGACAGGGAGGCAATGAGCAGTTCTTC. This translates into CASSARQGGNEQFF. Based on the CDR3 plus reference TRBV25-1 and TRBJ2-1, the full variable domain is EADIYQTPRYLVIGTGKKITLECSQTMGHDKMYWYQQDPGMELHLIHYSYGVNSTEKGDLSSESTVSRIRTEHFPLTLESARPSHTSQYLCASSARQGGNEQFFGPGTRLTVL.